This TCR beta chain appears in the sequencing data of a study of blood T cell repertoires in COVID-19. Across the whole study: COVID-19 samples, acute and convalescent, were from the United States, Italy and Spain. PBMCs, B-cell-depleted T cells, or T cells provided the cDNA or gDNA that made up the material.

Germline loops: CDR1 SGHTA, CDR2 FQGNSA. V lost 2 bases, J lost 3 bases, and 8 bases lay in between. The CDR3 is made up of 14 amino acids. Authors' analysis steps: Estimates of nucleated cell counts were drawn from the amplification of reference gene primers. Using immunoSEQ multiplex PCR, the repertoire was profiled, and TCRdb retains in-frame clones only, with some absent. Clone size and V and J calls were adopted from that table, with D and trimming inferred from the DNA. Of about 26,000 clones in the sample, roughly 88% were seen once. The J gene is TRBJ2-1, the V gene TRBV7-2; a possible D gene is TRBD2 (5 bases). Specimen: peripheral blood. The receptor was derived from a human donor in a cohort sampled during active COVID-19. CDR3 sequence: CASSLPSLYNEQFF. In DNA form, the CDR3 reads TGTGCCAGCAGCTTACCTAGCCTCTACAATGAGCAGTTCTTC.